This is a list of T cell receptor beta chains from one sample in a study of OX40 agonist ivuxolimab in advanced cancers. Profiling relied on immunoSEQ multiplex PCR, and the TCRdb table lists in-frame clones only, not all of them. The table records fewer than 140,000 clones, 90% of them present only once. The specimen was CD4+ or CD8+ T cells sorted from blood, collected in a trial of the OX40 agonist ivuxolimab. Receptors were obtained from an adult with an advanced solid tumor such as melanoma, head and neck, liver or kidney cancer. CDR3s leave out the opening cysteine and the closing phenylalanine or tryptophan. Each record gives: J gene, V gene, D gene, CDR3 length, CDR3 protein. The D gene is left open where the match is weak.

TRBJ2-3 TRBV5-1 . 12 ASSPAGGTDTQY
TRBJ1-1 TRBV12-5 . 11 ASGLEGGTEAF
TRBJ1-3 TRBV7-9 TRBD1 12 ASSSDRAGNTIY
TRBJ2-7 TRBV7-9 TRBD1 11 ASRPGTGAEQY
TRBJ2-3 TRBV19 TRBD1 11 ASGDRGGDTQY
TRBJ2-3 TRBV19 TRBD1 13 ASSVTGGGVDTQY
TRBJ2-2 TRBV7-9 TRBD1 14 ASSRQGPTGTGELF
TRBJ1-1 TRBV18 . 12 ASSPDSWATEAF
TRBJ1-1 TRBV28 . 9 ASSTNTEAF
TRBJ2-1 TRBV7-6 TRBD2 14 ASSSQPLAGFSEQF
TRBJ1-1 TRBV7-3 . 12 ASSLTTFNTEAF
TRBJ1-2 TRBV7-3 . 10 ASSLDGYGYT
TRBJ1-2 TRBV6-5 . 10 ASSRSRDGYT
TRBJ2-7 TRBV2 . 13 ASKRGLDSSYEQY
TRBJ2-2 TRBV19 TRBD1 12 ASSISQGAGELF
TRBJ1-6 TRBV10-3 . 12 AIRRERDNSPLH
TRBJ1-1 TRBV7-2 TRBD1 11 ASSLQDRERTF
TRBJ2-1 TRBV7-8 . 13 ASRLVGTIDNEQF
TRBJ2-1 TRBV7-7 . 13 ASSLDRSSYNEQF
TRBJ1-3 TRBV9 . 13 ASSADGISGNTIY
TRBJ2-3 TRBV6-6 TRBD1 11 ASSQQGSDTQY
TRBJ1-4 TRBV6-5 TRBD1 10 ATGQDGLKLF
TRBJ1-4 TRBV4-1 TRBD1 13 ASRQPGQGNEKLF
TRBJ1-4 TRBV7-2 . 13 ASSLEFGGREKLF
TRBJ1-1 TRBV5-3 . 12 ARRHRVLRTEAF
TRBJ2-6 TRBV6-5 . 11 ASTLSGANVLT
TRBJ2-1 TRBV9 . 14 ASSVGPGHTIAEQF
TRBJ2-5 TRBV30 . 11 AWSFMSQETQY
TRBJ1-6 TRBV30 . 13 AWKTGKSYNSPLH
TRBJ1-6 TRBV10-3 . 14 AISGAGGYRNSPLH
TRBJ2-7 TRBV25-1 . 12 ASSEYGQIGEQY
TRBJ1-4 TRBV28 TRBD1 13 ASSSGGAANEKLF
TRBJ1-4 TRBV21-1 . 16 ASSAGTSIRATNEKLF
TRBJ2-3 TRBV21-1 . 13 ASTFVGSGTDTQY
TRBJ1-1 TRBV7-3 . 15 ASSEGLNRRTDTEAF
TRBJ1-2 TRBV2 TRBD1 12 ATNGGQGFYGYT
TRBJ1-2 TRBV7-2 . 13 ASSLNNAANYGYT
TRBJ1-3 TRBV11-2 . 15 ASSPKFETPRGNTIY
TRBJ2-3 TRBV5-1 . 13 ASSLTGTYTDTQY
TRBJ2-2 TRBV4-1 TRBD2 14 ASSQASGTYTGELF
TRBJ2-5 TRBV5-6 . 11 ASASGHQETQY
TRBJ1-6 TRBV7-8 . 11 ASSLDGNSPLH
TRBJ2-3 TRBV7-2 . 14 ASSLGPGRGTDTQY
TRBJ1-6 TRBV19 TRBD1 11 ASSTGGNSPLH
TRBJ2-5 TRBV5-1 TRBD1 9 ASSAPGQTY
TRBJ1-1 TRBV30 TRBD1 13 AWDRAGTGVTEAF
TRBJ1-1 TRBV6-6 TRBD1 14 ASSYSITGGNTEAF
TRBJ2-5 TRBV2 TRBD1 12 ASSSGQGLETQY
TRBJ1-4 TRBV6-5 . 10 ASGEGMEKLF
TRBJ1-1 TRBV18 . 12 ASSRTRENTEAF
TRBJ2-1 TRBV7-2 . 10 ASSLVENEQF
TRBJ2-2 TRBV7-2 TRBD2 13 ASRRAGANTGELF
TRBJ2-1 TRBV7-2 . 12 ASSLGATGVEQF
TRBJ1-1 TRBV28 . 9 ASSLGPEAF
TRBJ2-7 TRBV6-1 . 12 ASSQIGWLSEQY
TRBJ2-7 TRBV5-6 TRBD1 14 ASSLVGQAVRYEQY
TRBJ1-2 TRBV5-5 TRBD1 13 ASSLEGTARYGYT
TRBJ1-2 TRBV7-2 . 13 ASSFTLQVSYGYT
TRBJ1-5 TRBV6-1 TRBD1 13 ASSVRQGAGQPQH